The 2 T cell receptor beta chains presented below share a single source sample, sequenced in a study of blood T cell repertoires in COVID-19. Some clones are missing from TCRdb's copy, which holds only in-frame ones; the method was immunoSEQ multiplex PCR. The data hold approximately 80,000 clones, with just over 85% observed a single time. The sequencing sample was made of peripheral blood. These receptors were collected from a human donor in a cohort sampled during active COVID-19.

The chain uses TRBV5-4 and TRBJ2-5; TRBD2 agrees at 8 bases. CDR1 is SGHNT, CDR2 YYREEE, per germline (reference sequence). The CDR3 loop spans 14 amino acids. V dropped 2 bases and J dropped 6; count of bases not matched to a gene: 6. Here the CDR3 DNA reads TGTGCCAGCAGCTTCTCGGGGGGGCAGAAGACCCAGTACTTC. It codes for CASSFSGGQKTQYF.

In DNA, the CDR3 is TGCAGTGCTAGTCTGGGTAGCGGGCTGGGGAATGAGCAGTTCTTC. The encoded protein is CSASLGSGLGNEQFF. This chain uses TRBV20-1 with TRBJ2-1; 7 bases match TRBD2. Germline V gives CDR1 DFQATT, CDR2 SNEGSKA (reference sequence). The V gene end was trimmed by 3 bases and the J gene end by 7 bases; junction bases not matched to a gene: 12. CDR3 length equals 15 residues.